This is a list of T cell receptor beta chains from one sample in a study of radiotherapy plus CTLA-4 blockade in lung cancer. Generated by immunoSEQ multiplex PCR, the TCRdb table keeps only in-frame clones and is missing some. The sample has roughly 90,000 clones; about four fifths are singletons. The specimen comprised peripheral blood, sampled from a patient treated with radiotherapy plus ipilimumab. These receptors all come from a human donor with non-small cell lung cancer that progressed on radiotherapy plus ipilimumab. CDR3s include the opening cysteine and the closing phenylalanine or tryptophan.

V gene | CDR3 protein
TRBV5-1 | CASSSDSWGRETQYF
TRBV2 | CASVLGTGLIANYGYTF
TRBV5-4 | CASSPSGLAGGAAAETQYF
TRBV5-1 | CASSWPARQGATDTQYF
TRBV7-9 | CASSQVGGPQQETQYF
TRBV6-5 | CASRDIRSYGYTF
TRBV5-4 | CASSSLPSGYTF
TRBV7-2 | CASSPNSGSPYRNEQFF
TRBV5-6 | CASSLFGNQETQYF
TRBV2 | CASGQQEETQYF
TRBV29-1 | CSVLSQGAYNEQFF
TRBV4-2 | CASSQDRSFNQPQHF
TRBV5-4 | CASTVGGSGTDTQYF
TRBV5-1 | CASSLWGTGEGEQFF
TRBV18 | CASSQATGSTDTQYF
TRBV30 | CAWKLAGSTDTQYF
TRBV14 | CASSQVGSPHSNQPQHF
TRBV4-1 | CASSQGTSDIFYGYTF
TRBV28 | CASSFEGPQEETQYF
TRBV4-2 | CASSQDRASPADTQYF
TRBV27 | CASSFLAGSYNEQFF
TRBV4-1 | CASSQGDRDRQPQHF
TRBV11-2 | CASSLWGVTDTQYF
TRBV4-1 | CASSQETHQPQHF
TRBV5-1 | CASSSGGAEAFF
TRBV7-7 | CASSLTSGVIHEQFF
TRBV4-1 | CASSQVAGDGYEQYF
TRBV5-8 | CASYAGQSMPEAFF
TRBV29-1 | CSGAEGQAQETQYF
TRBV9 | CASSVSGTGGPANTGELFF
TRBV6-1 | CASSVPGSGNTIYF
TRBV9 | CASCPQNTGELFF
TRBV18 | CASSPGTQPYNEQFF
TRBV7-3 | CASKGREGEAFF
TRBV29-1 | CSVFSAGERNEQFF
TRBV19 | CASSGDRGFYNEQFF
TRBV4-2 | CASSRDSNQPQHF
TRBV18 | CASSPFSSATGELFF
TRBV7-3 | CASSWDTTYEQYF
TRBV5-1 | CASSLRTSEYEQYF
TRBV10-1 | CASSESETRGTQYF
TRBV4-1 | CASGTGYGYTF
TRBV23-1 | CASSQSGYQETQYF
TRBV18 | CASSPDRANTGELFF
TRBV5-1 | CASSLGRVLAETQYF
TRBV29-1 | CSVARTATNEKLFF
TRBV7-3 | CASSPEGLAMPDTQYF
TRBV9 | CASSVEIAGGVTQYF
TRBV6-4 | CASSLGLAGNNEQFF
TRBV7-3 | CASSLSGVSTDTQYF
TRBV9 | CASSVGGGEAFF
TRBV27 | CASSLENRGQETQYF
TRBV6-1 | CASSGTGQLAKNIQYF